This TCR beta chain came from a study of blood T cell repertoires in COVID-19. Overall study: Donors in the United States, Italy and Spain gave samples during acute or convalescent COVID-19. PBMCs, B-cell-depleted T cells, or T cells provided the cDNA or gDNA that made up the material.

This clone was detected only a few times. Source study methods: It was from reference gene primer amplification that nucleated cell counts were estimated. Produced via immunoSEQ multiplex PCR; TCRdb's table is partial and in-frame only. From that table come the V and J calls and clone size; the DNA was used to work out D and trimming. The data hold approximately 66,000 clones, with approximately 89% observed a single time. The trim removed 7 bases at V and 2 bases at J, leaving 18 bases unmatched. From germline, CDR1 is ENHRY and CDR2 SYGVKD. There are 19 residues in the CDR3. The sequencing input was peripheral blood. The V gene is TRBV10-3, the J gene TRBJ1-3; 9 nucleotides line up with TRBD1. The sequence derives from a man in his sixties with acute or convalescent COVID-19. CDR3 DNA: TGTGCCATCAACCACGACCGAGGGACAGGGAGGGTCCCTGGAAACACCATATATTTT. It specifies CAINHDRGTGRVPGNTIYF.